A selection of T cell receptor beta chains follows, all from one sample in a study of blood T cell repertoires in COVID-19. TCRdb keeps only in-frame clones here, not all; method: immunoSEQ multiplex PCR. The sample records more than 200,000 clones, around 82% being singletons. The sequencing sample was made of PBMCs or T cells enriched from blood (not recorded which). The receptors here all came from a woman between 35 and 50 years old with acute COVID-19. The CDR3 runs from the conserved cysteine through the conserved F or W. Fields, in order: D gene, J gene, clone size, V gene, CDR3 DNA, CDR3 protein. D genes are given only for firm matches. The size field is filled for only some rows; it gives once, few, many or a size class.

d_gene: TRBD1
j_gene: TRBJ1-1
abundance: .
v_gene: TRBV5-1
CDR3nt: TGCGCCAGCAGCTTGATGGGCCAGGGGGCAGGTGGCACTGAAGCTTTCTTT
CDR3aa: CASSLMGQGAGGTEAFF

d_gene: .
j_gene: TRBJ1-6
abundance: few
v_gene: TRBV7-8
CDR3nt: TGTGCCAGCAGCTTAAGAACAGGGACTAATTCACCCCTCCACTTT
CDR3aa: CASSLRTGTNSPLHF

d_gene: .
j_gene: TRBJ2-7
abundance: .
v_gene: TRBV3-1/TRBV3-2
CDR3nt: TGTGCCAGCAGCCAGATCGACTTCGCCTACGAGCAGTACTTC
CDR3aa: CASSQIDFAYEQYF

d_gene: .
j_gene: TRBJ2-2
abundance: .
v_gene: TRBV30
CDR3nt: TGTGCTGTGGGCTCGAACACCGGGGAGCTGTTTTTT
CDR3aa: CAVGSNTGELFF

d_gene: TRBD1
j_gene: TRBJ2-5
abundance: many
v_gene: TRBV5-1
CDR3nt: TGCGCCAGCAGCCTACTCGACAGGGTCGGGACCCAGTACTTC
CDR3aa: CASSLLDRVGTQYF

d_gene: .
j_gene: TRBJ2-5
abundance: once
v_gene: TRBV5-1
CDR3nt: TGCGCCAGCAGCCCGGAAGGGGGGGCCCAAGAGACCCAGTACTTC
CDR3aa: CASSPEGGAQETQYF

d_gene: TRBD1
j_gene: TRBJ1-5
abundance: .
v_gene: TRBV28
CDR3nt: TGTGCCAGCAGTGACAGGGCCAATCAGCCCCAGCATTTT
CDR3aa: CASSDRANQPQHF

d_gene: .
j_gene: TRBJ1-2
abundance: once
v_gene: TRBV6-1
CDR3nt: TGTGCCAGCAGTGAACGCACAGGGCTTATTGGTGGCTACACCTTC
CDR3aa: CASSERTGLIGGYTF

d_gene: .
j_gene: TRBJ1-1
abundance: .
v_gene: TRBV5-1
CDR3nt: TGCGCCAGCAGCTTTGACAGGTTCACTGAAGCTTTCTTT
CDR3aa: CASSFDRFTEAFF

d_gene: .
j_gene: TRBJ1-5
abundance: once
v_gene: TRBV6-5
CDR3nt: TGTGCCAGCAGGGAGGGTGGGAGCAATCAGCCCCAGCATTTT
CDR3aa: CASREGGSNQPQHF

d_gene: .
j_gene: TRBJ2-2
abundance: .
v_gene: TRBV10-1
CDR3nt: TGCGCCAGCAGTCCCACATACACCGGGGAGCTGTTTTTT
CDR3aa: CASSPTYTGELFF

d_gene: TRBD1
j_gene: TRBJ1-5
abundance: .
v_gene: TRBV5-4
CDR3nt: TGTGCCAGCAGCCGGGGGGGGACAGGGCCGGATCAGCCCCAGCATTTT
CDR3aa: CASSRGGTGPDQPQHF

d_gene: TRBD1
j_gene: TRBJ1-2
abundance: .
v_gene: TRBV28
CDR3nt: TGTGCCAGCAGTGCTTTGACAGGGTCCAACTATGGCTACACCTTC
CDR3aa: CASSALTGSNYGYTF

d_gene: TRBD1
j_gene: TRBJ2-7
abundance: .
v_gene: TRBV28
CDR3nt: TGTGCCAGCAGTAAACGGGACAGGGGCAATCAGTACTTC
CDR3aa: CASSKRDRGNQYF

d_gene: .
j_gene: TRBJ1-2
abundance: .
v_gene: TRBV7-8
CDR3nt: TGTGCCAGCAGCTTAGCGGGACAAGCCTATGGCTACACCTTC
CDR3aa: CASSLAGQAYGYTF

d_gene: TRBD2
j_gene: TRBJ2-1
abundance: .
v_gene: TRBV4-3
CDR3nt: TGCGCCAGCAGCCTAGCGGGCCCCTACAATGAGCAGTTCTTC
CDR3aa: CASSLAGPYNEQFF

d_gene: .
j_gene: TRBJ1-1
abundance: .
v_gene: TRBV4-2
CDR3nt: TGTGCCAGCAGCCAAATGAGGGCACGGAACACTGAAGCTTTCTTT
CDR3aa: CASSQMRARNTEAFF

d_gene: TRBD2
j_gene: TRBJ2-2
abundance: .
v_gene: TRBV5-1
CDR3nt: TGCGCCAGCAGGCCACTAGCGGGGCTCGGCGGGGAGCTGTTTTTT
CDR3aa: CASRPLAGLGGELFF

d_gene: TRBD1
j_gene: TRBJ2-7
abundance: few
v_gene: TRBV28
CDR3nt: TGTGCCAGCATCCCAACCGGGACAGGGGCCTACGAGCAGTACTTC
CDR3aa: CASIPTGTGAYEQYF

d_gene: .
j_gene: TRBJ2-7
abundance: .
v_gene: TRBV7-2
CDR3nt: TGTGCCAGCAGCTTCGGGGGATTCTACGAGCAGTACTTC
CDR3aa: CASSFGGFYEQYF

d_gene: TRBD1
j_gene: TRBJ1-2
abundance: .
v_gene: TRBV6-5
CDR3nt: TGTGCCAGCAGACAGGGGGAGATTGGCTACACCTTC
CDR3aa: CASRQGEIGYTF

d_gene: TRBD1
j_gene: TRBJ1-5
abundance: .
v_gene: TRBV4-3
CDR3nt: TGCGCCAGCAGCCCTCAATACCCTGACAGGGGAAGGGTTAGCAATCAGCCCCAGCATTTT
CDR3aa: CASSPQYPDRGRVSNQPQHF

d_gene: TRBD1
j_gene: TRBJ1-2
abundance: .
v_gene: TRBV24-1
CDR3nt: TGTGCCACCAGTGATCGGGGGACAGTCTCTAACTATGGCTACACCTTC
CDR3aa: CATSDRGTVSNYGYTF

d_gene: TRBD1
j_gene: TRBJ1-3
abundance: .
v_gene: TRBV28
CDR3nt: TGTGCCAGCAGTTTATTGGGACAGGGGGATGGAAACACCATATATTTT
CDR3aa: CASSLLGQGDGNTIYF

d_gene: TRBD1
j_gene: TRBJ2-2
abundance: .
v_gene: TRBV28
CDR3nt: TGTGCCAGCCGACCCTCGACAGGGACCGGGGAGCTGTTTTTT
CDR3aa: CASRPSTGTGELFF

d_gene: .
j_gene: TRBJ2-7
abundance: .
v_gene: TRBV11-3
CDR3nt: TGTGCCAGCAGCGCCGACACTTCCTACGAGCAGTACTTC
CDR3aa: CASSADTSYEQYF

d_gene: TRBD1
j_gene: TRBJ1-2
abundance: few
v_gene: TRBV5-1
CDR3nt: TGCGCCAGCAGCAACTCGACAGGGTGGGGCTATGGCTACACCTTC
CDR3aa: CASSNSTGWGYGYTF

d_gene: TRBD1
j_gene: TRBJ1-1
abundance: many
v_gene: TRBV28
CDR3nt: TGTGCCGGCGGGAGGGGACAGGGGGCAATCAACACTGAAGCTTTCTTT
CDR3aa: CAGGRGQGAINTEAFF

d_gene: .
j_gene: TRBJ2-7
abundance: .
v_gene: TRBV7-3
CDR3nt: TGTGCCAGCAGCTTAATCGCGGGGACCTACGAGCAGTACTTC
CDR3aa: CASSLIAGTYEQYF

d_gene: .
j_gene: TRBJ1-2
abundance: .
v_gene: TRBV18
CDR3nt: TGTGCCAGCTCACCAGTCACCGCGGGAGGCTACACCTTC
CDR3aa: CASSPVTAGGYTF

d_gene: .
j_gene: TRBJ1-2
abundance: .
v_gene: TRBV6-4
CDR3nt: TGTGCCAGCAGTGCCTCATATGGCAGGAACTATGGCTACACCTTC
CDR3aa: CASSASYGRNYGYTF

d_gene: .
j_gene: TRBJ2-3
abundance: .
v_gene: TRBV6-2/TRBV6-3
CDR3nt: TGTGCCAGCAGCCAAACGAGCGGGAGCACAGATACGCAGTATTTT
CDR3aa: CASSQTSGSTDTQYF

d_gene: TRBD1
j_gene: TRBJ1-1
abundance: few
v_gene: TRBV30
CDR3nt: TGTGCCTGGAGTGCCGACAGGGGAGTAGCCACTGAAGCTTTCTTT
CDR3aa: CAWSADRGVATEAFF

d_gene: .
j_gene: TRBJ1-5
abundance: .
v_gene: TRBV28
CDR3nt: TGTGCCAGCAGTTTAATTCAGAATCAGCCCCAGCATTTT
CDR3aa: CASSLIQNQPQHF

d_gene: .
j_gene: TRBJ1-3
abundance: .
v_gene: TRBV24-1
CDR3nt: TGTGCCACCAGTACAGGGTTTGGAAACACCATATATTTT
CDR3aa: CATSTGFGNTIYF

d_gene: .
j_gene: TRBJ1-3
abundance: .
v_gene: TRBV10-2
CDR3nt: TGCGCCAGCAGTGGACGGGGAGTCTTTGGAAACACCATATATTTT
CDR3aa: CASSGRGVFGNTIYF

d_gene: .
j_gene: TRBJ1-5
abundance: .
v_gene: TRBV29-1
CDR3nt: TGCAGCGTGCAACAAGGGGGGGATCAGCCCCAGCATTTT
CDR3aa: CSVQQGGDQPQHF

d_gene: .
j_gene: TRBJ1-2
abundance: few
v_gene: TRBV19
CDR3nt: TGTGCCAGTAGTATCAACGGAGGACATGGCTACACCTTC
CDR3aa: CASSINGGHGYTF

d_gene: TRBD1
j_gene: TRBJ2-7
abundance: .
v_gene: TRBV19
CDR3nt: TGTGCCAGTAGTACTGGACAGGGGTACTACGAGCAGTACTTC
CDR3aa: CASSTGQGYYEQYF

d_gene: .
j_gene: TRBJ1-1
abundance: .
v_gene: TRBV10-2
CDR3nt: TGCGCCAGCAGGGTGGTCGGGGGGGAAGCTTTCTTT
CDR3aa: CASRVVGGEAFF